One and the same sample provided the 5 T cell receptor beta chains below, sequenced in a study of CD8 T cells in ankylosing spondylitis. TCRdb re-called the 5' RACE reads with MiXCR, one entry per CDR3 protein. The sample yields about 160,000 distinct CDR3 sequences, around 45% seen once. Sequenced material: synovial fluid, either unsorted or a sorted T cell fraction (not recorded which). The receptors derive from a male donor with ankylosing spondylitis.

This clonotype qualifies as medium-sized. V usage is TRBV15 and J usage is TRBJ2-5; D not resolved. The CDR3 spans 13 residues. Germline CDR1 LNHNV, CDR2 YYDKDF (reference sequence). V shed 4 bases and J shed 1 base, with 7 bases lying between them. CDR3 protein: CATSNTFQETQYF. CDR3 in DNA: TGTGCCACCAGCAACACGTTCCAAGAGACCCAGTACTTC.

This clonotype came up a few times. J is TRBJ2-2 and V is TRBV5-1; maybe TRBD2 (7 bases). Germline values: CDR1 SGHRS, CDR2 YFSETQ. The length of the CDR3 is 17 residues. The V and J ends lost 0 bases and 3 bases respectively, with 15 bases between them. CDR3 in amino acids: CASSLVPAGAYTGELFF. DNA of the CDR3: TGCGCCAGCAGCTTGGTACCTGCGGGGGCGTACACCGGGGAGCTGTTTTTT.

The chain has TRBV20-1 and TRBJ2-2; perhaps TRBD2 as D (6 bases). Trimming took 0 bases from V and 6 from J, leaving 17 bases between them. The length of the CDR3 is 16 residues. Germline values: CDR1 DFQATT, CDR2 SNEGSKA (reference sequence). CDR3 nucleotides: TGCAGTGCTAGAGAGCGGGCGGGAAAGAGTGCCGGGGAGCTGTTTTTT. This translates into CSARERAGKSAGELFF.

This clonotype was observed at least ten times. The chain couples TRBV28 to TRBJ2-2; TRBD2 aligns across 9 bases. Germline V lookup: CDR1 MDHEN, CDR2 SYDVKM. J gave up 8 bases and V 6 bases, and 10 bases lay outside the gene matches. The CDR3 has 15 amino acids. The CDR3 nucleotides are TGTGCCAGCAGCCGACTAGCGGAGGGGGTTGGGGAGCTGTTTTTT. Its protein is CASSRLAEGVGELFF.

The chain couples TRBV7-9 to TRBJ2-1, with unresolved D. CDR1 and CDR2 from the germline V gene are SEHNR and FQNEAQ (reference sequence). This CDR3 is built from 15 residues. Trimming removed 3 bases at V and 8 bases at J, with 17 bases between. As DNA, the CDR3 is TGTGCCAGCAGCTTTACGGCGGATGCGGTCGATGAGCAGTTCTTC. Translation: CASSFTADAVDEQFF.